The rows below give T cell receptor beta chains drawn from one sample of a study of T cell clones after liver transplantation. Here immunoSEQ multiplex PCR was the method, and the copy in TCRdb shows in-frame clones only, minus some. In the table there are about 15,000 clones, approximately 91% of which are singletons. Sequenced here: CD8+ T cells from blood, sampled before liver transplant. The receptors were sampled from a human donor who received a liver transplant. CDR3s include the opening cysteine and the closing phenylalanine or tryptophan. The order of the fields is J gene, clone size, V gene, D gene, CDR3 DNA, CDR3 protein. A D gene is named only where the DNA matches it firmly. Clone size is given for some rows only: seen once, a few or many times, or a class if the clone is expanded.

J gene: TRBJ2-5; clone size: once; V gene: TRBV1; D gene: NA; CDR3 DNA: TGCACCAGCAGCCACCTCGGGACTCCCCAGGGTGAGACCCAGTACTTC; CDR3 protein: CTSSHLGTPQGETQYF
J gene: TRBJ2-1; clone size: NA; V gene: TRBV27; D gene: NA; CDR3 DNA: TGTGCCAGCAGTTTACCCGGGAAAAACAATGAGCAGTTCTTC; CDR3 protein: CASSLPGKNNEQFF
J gene: TRBJ1-3; clone size: NA; V gene: TRBV6-1; D gene: NA; CDR3 DNA: TGTGCCTGCGGCCCGGGAAACACCATATATTTT; CDR3 protein: CACGPGNTIYF
J gene: TRBJ2-5; clone size: NA; V gene: TRBV11-3; D gene: TRBD2; CDR3 DNA: TGTGCCAGCAGCTCCTGGACTAGCGGACAACAAGAGACCCAGTACTTC; CDR3 protein: CASSSWTSGQQETQYF
J gene: TRBJ2-7; clone size: once; V gene: TRBV13; D gene: TRBD2; CDR3 DNA: TGTGCCAGCAGCTTAGGAGCTAGCGGAGCCCCCCACGAGCAGTACTTC; CDR3 protein: CASSLGASGAPHEQYF
J gene: TRBJ2-7; clone size: NA; V gene: TRBV19; D gene: TRBD1; CDR3 DNA: TGTGCCAGTAGTATCTCGGGACAGGGCTACGAGCAGTACTTC; CDR3 protein: CASSISGQGYEQYF
J gene: TRBJ2-4; clone size: NA; V gene: TRBV11-2; D gene: NA; CDR3 DNA: TGTGCCAGCAGCTTTCCCGATTCAGCCAAAAACATTCAGTACTTC; CDR3 protein: CASSFPDSAKNIQYF
J gene: TRBJ2-1; clone size: once; V gene: TRBV7-8; D gene: TRBD2; CDR3 DNA: TGTGCCTGGAGCGGGAGCTCCTACAATGAGCAGTTCTTC; CDR3 protein: CAWSGSSYNEQFF
J gene: TRBJ2-5; clone size: once; V gene: TRBV2; D gene: NA; CDR3 DNA: TGTGCCCAGCTCTCGGGTTTCCAAGAGACCCAGTACTTC; CDR3 protein: CAQLSGFQETQYF
J gene: TRBJ2-5; clone size: NA; V gene: TRBV7-9; D gene: TRBD2; CDR3 DNA: TGTGCCAGCAGCGCGGGGACTAGCGGAGGGATGCAAGAGACCCAGTACTTC; CDR3 protein: CASSAGTSGGMQETQYF
J gene: TRBJ2-1; clone size: NA; V gene: TRBV20-1; D gene: NA; CDR3 DNA: TGCAGTGCTAGAGATGAGAATGAGCAGTTCTTC; CDR3 protein: CSARDENEQFF
J gene: TRBJ2-7; clone size: NA; V gene: TRBV11-2; D gene: TRBD2; CDR3 DNA: TGTGCCAGCAAGACTAGCGGCTCCTACGAGCAGTACTTC; CDR3 protein: CASKTSGSYEQYF
J gene: TRBJ2-7; clone size: NA; V gene: TRBV28; D gene: TRBD2; CDR3 DNA: TGTGCCAGCAGTTTACGGGGACTAGCGAAATACGAGCAGTACTTC; CDR3 protein: CASSLRGLAKYEQYF
J gene: TRBJ2-1; clone size: NA; V gene: TRBV12-5; D gene: TRBD2; CDR3 DNA: TGTGCTAGTGGTTTGCCACCGGGGACTAGCGGGAGAGGAAATGAGCAGTTCTTC; CDR3 protein: CASGLPPGTSGRGNEQFF
J gene: TRBJ2-7; clone size: NA; V gene: TRBV27; D gene: TRBD1; CDR3 DNA: TGTGCCAGCAGTTCGTTCCGGGACAGGAGCTCCTACGAGCAGTACTTC; CDR3 protein: CASSSFRDRSSYEQYF
J gene: TRBJ1-1; clone size: NA; V gene: TRBV19; D gene: NA; CDR3 DNA: TGTGCCAGTAGTATGGTTACGAACACTGAAGCTTTCTTT; CDR3 protein: CASSMVTNTEAFF
J gene: TRBJ2-3; clone size: NA; V gene: TRBV5-1; D gene: TRBD2; CDR3 DNA: TGCGCCAGCAGCTTGGCGCCCGGGACTAGCGGGAGGTGGCCTAGCACAGATACGCAGTATTTT; CDR3 protein: CASSLAPGTSGRWPSTDTQYF
J gene: TRBJ2-7; clone size: NA; V gene: TRBV2; D gene: TRBD1; CDR3 DNA: TGTGCCAGCAGTGAATACAGCAGGGGGCGCATGGAGCAGTACTTC; CDR3 protein: CASSEYSRGRMEQYF
J gene: TRBJ2-5; clone size: NA; V gene: TRBV29-1; D gene: NA; CDR3 DNA: TGCAGCGTTGCGGGCGGGGTCCTCCAAGAGACCCAGTACTTC; CDR3 protein: CSVAGGVLQETQYF
J gene: TRBJ1-2; clone size: NA; V gene: TRBV4-1; D gene: TRBD1; CDR3 DNA: TGCGCCAGCAGCCCACAGGGGGCGCGAAGCTATGGCTACACCTTC; CDR3 protein: CASSPQGARSYGYTF